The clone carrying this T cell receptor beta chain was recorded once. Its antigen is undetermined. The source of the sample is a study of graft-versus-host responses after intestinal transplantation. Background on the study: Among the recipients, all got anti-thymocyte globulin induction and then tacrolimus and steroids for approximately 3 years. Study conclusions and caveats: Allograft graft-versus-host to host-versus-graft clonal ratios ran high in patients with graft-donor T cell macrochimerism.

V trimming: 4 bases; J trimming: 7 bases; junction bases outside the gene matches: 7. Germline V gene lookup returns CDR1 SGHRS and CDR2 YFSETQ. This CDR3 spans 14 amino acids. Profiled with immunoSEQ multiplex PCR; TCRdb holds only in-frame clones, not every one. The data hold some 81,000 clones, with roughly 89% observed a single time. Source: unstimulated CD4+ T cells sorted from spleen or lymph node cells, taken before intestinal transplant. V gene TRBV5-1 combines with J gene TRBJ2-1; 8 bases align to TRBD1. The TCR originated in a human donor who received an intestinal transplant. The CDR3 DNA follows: TGCGCCAGCAGCCCGGACAGGGCCGCAAATGAGCAGTTCTTC. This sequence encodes CASSPDRAANEQFF.